This passage covers 19 T cell receptor beta chains from one sample sequenced in a study of breast tumors, draining lymph nodes, adjacent tissues. TCRdb redid the calling of the multiplex PCR reads with MiXCR, one entry per CDR3 protein. The repertoire holds approximately 21,000 distinct CDR3 sequences, with about 38% as singletons. The sample comprised breast tumor tissue. These receptor sequences come from a female donor with breast cancer. Some clones in this sample may be carry-over from other donors' samples.

V and J are TRBV12-3 or TRBV12-4 and TRBJ2-3; 11 bases are a match to TRBD2. The ends lost 4 bases at V and 5 bases at J; junction bases unmatched: 2. This CDR3 comprises 14 residues. As DNA, the CDR3 is TGTGCCAGCAGTTCAACTAGCGGGGGAGATACGCAGTATTTT. Translating gives CASSSTSGGDTQYF.

The chain couples TRBV9 to TRBJ2-5, with D possibly matching TRBD1 (6 bases). Between the trimmed V and J ends, which lost 0 bases and 5 bases, there was a span of 14 bases. The CDR3 length is 15 residues. Looked up from germline, CDR1 is SGDLS and CDR2 is YYNGEE. The CDR3: CASSVGVGGVETQYF. The CDR3 nucleotides are TGTGCCAGCAGCGTAGGGGTAGGGGGTGTGGAGACCCAGTACTTC.

V usage is TRBV10-2 and J usage is TRBJ2-1; 11 bases are shared with TRBD2. The CDR3 runs 15 residues. Losses at the gene ends were 3 bases for V and 5 bases for J; bases not matched to a gene: 3. Germline V gene data show CDR1 as WSHSY and CDR2 as SAAADI. CDR3 in amino acids: CASSELAGADNEQFF. DNA for the CDR3: TGCGCCAGCAGTGAACTAGCGGGGGCGGACAATGAGCAGTTCTTC.

This clonotype was counted ten times or more. This rearrangement joins TRBV30 to TRBJ2-3, with D unclear. The V and J ends lost 0 bases and 6 bases respectively, with 10 bases between them. Germline CDR1 GTSNPN, CDR2 SVGIG (reference sequence). The CDR3 extends over 13 amino acids. This chain's CDR3 is CAWSVRSGDTQYF. The CDR3 coding sequence is TGTGCCTGGAGTGTCCGCAGTGGGGATACGCAGTATTTT.

J is TRBJ2-2 and V is TRBV7-9, with TRBD2 as a possible D gene (6 bases). Germline V gene lookup returns CDR1 SEHNR and CDR2 FQNEAQ (reference sequence). The CDR3 sequence is 15 residues long. V was clipped by 10 bases and J by 3 bases, with 18 bases between them. The chain's CDR3 is CAISGGETYTGELFF. The DNA for the CDR3 is TGTGCCATCTCCGGAGGGGAGACCTACACCGGGGAGCTGTTTTTT.

This chain connects TRBV11-2 to TRBJ1-6, with 7 bases matching TRBD1. Germline CDR1 SGHAT, CDR2 FQNNGV. The CDR3 extends over 13 amino acids. Losses at the gene ends were 5 bases for V and 9 bases for J; bases not matched to a gene: 4. CDR3 DNA: TGTGCCAGCAGCCCGGGGACAGCTTCACCCCTCCACTTT. It translates to CASSPGTASPLHF.

This clonotype was picked up many times. This sequence may be a read error, since a much larger clone differs from it by one base. CDR3 in DNA: TGCAGTGCTAGATACCGAGGATCTGGAACCACCATATATTTT. As protein: CSARYRGSGTTIYF. This chain joins TRBV20-1 and TRBJ1-3, with unresolved D. Germline V gene data show CDR1 as DFQATT and CDR2 as SNEGSKA (reference sequence). The CDR3 is made up of 14 amino acids.

The V and J genes are TRBV18 and TRBJ2-7; TRBD1 matches 8 bases. The CDR3 sequence is 13 residues long. Germline-derived CDR1 and CDR2 are KGHSH and LQKENI. Losses at the gene ends were 5 bases for V and 3 bases for J; bases not matched to a gene: 3. CDR3 amino acids: CASSAGQGYEQYF. The CDR3 coding sequence is TGTGCCAGCTCAGCAGGACAGGGCTACGAGCAGTACTTC.

Judged by abundance, this clonotype is medium-sized. This chain uses TRBV5-1 with TRBJ2-3, with TRBD2 identical over 13 bases. Trimming cost V 0 bases and J 4 bases; bases outside gene matches: 8. Germline V CDR1 and CDR2: SGHRS, YFSETQ. The CDR3 spans 18 residues. The CDR3 DNA sequence: TGCGCCAGCAGCTTGGGACTAGCGGGAGGCGGGTTCCCAGATACGCAGTATTTT. This gives the protein CASSLGLAGGGFPDTQYF.

In its sample, this clonotype was seen many times. A junction end diverges from the germline sequence, so it may reflect a read error. The chain uses TRBV7-2 and TRBJ2-5; D is tentatively TRBD1 or TRBD2 (6 bases each). The CDR3 covers 17 residues. Germline V gives CDR1 SGHTA, CDR2 FQGNSA. The CDR3 nucleotides are TGTGCCAGCAGCTTAGGCCCTCCGGGGGCGGTACAAGAGCCCCAGTACTTC. It codes for CASSLGPPGAVQEPQYF.

Sample share makes this clonotype large. This chain links TRBV11-3 with TRBJ1-2; 8 bases are a match to TRBD1. Trimming removed 7 bases from V and 8 bases from J; junction bases left unmatched: 9. CDR3 length equals 13 residues. Germline V gene lookup returns CDR1 SGHNT and CDR2 YENEEA. The CDR3 is CASTKTGDRGYTF. CDR3 DNA: TGTGCCAGCACCAAGACAGGGGATAGGGGCTACACCTTC.

The chain links TRBV2 to TRBJ1-6, with D maybe TRBD1 (6 bases). V was pared by 10 bases and J by 8 bases, with 15 bases between. This CDR3 is built from 13 residues. Germline V gives CDR1 SNHLY, CDR2 FYNNEI. The CDR3 is CATRGPGHSPLHF. The CDR3 bases are TGTGCCACCAGGGGCCCAGGCCATTCACCCCTCCACTTT. The whole variable domain, filled in from reference TRBV2 and TRBJ1-6, reads EPEVTQTPSHQVTQMGQEVILRCVPISNHLYFYWYRQILGQKVEFLVSFYNNEISEKSEIFDDQFSVERPDGSNFTLKIRSTKLEDSAMYFCATRGPGHSPLHFGNGTRLTVT.

In this sample, this clonotype turned up many times. The rearrangement uses TRBV5-1 and TRBJ2-1, with D hard to call. V lost 0 bases and J 6 bases, leaving 13 bases between the germline ends. Germline CDR1 reads SGHRS; CDR2 reads YFSETQ. The CDR3 length is 15 residues. In DNA, the CDR3 is TGCGCCAGCAGCTTGGGTCTTATCTCTCCCAATGAGCAGTTCTTC. It specifies CASSLGLISPNEQFF.

This clonotype has at least ten counts. This chain joins TRBV4-3 and TRBJ1-6; D gene ambiguous. The germline V and J ends were trimmed by 0 bases and 0 bases, with 12 bases remaining between them. Germline V CDR1 and CDR2: LGHNA, YSLEER. This CDR3 comprises 18 residues. CDR3 nucleotide sequence: TGCGCCAGCAGCCAAGACCTTCCCGGTAGCTCCTATAATTCACCCCTCCACTTT. As protein: CASSQDLPGSSYNSPLHF.

This clonotype came up many times. The CDR3 region has the DNA TGTGCCTGGAGTTTAGTGACGGGGAATGAAAAACTGTTTTTT. This sequence encodes CAWSLVTGNEKLFF. The V and J genes are TRBV30 and TRBJ1-4; D not resolved. The CDR3 sequence is 14 residues long. Germline loops: CDR1 GTSNPN, CDR2 SVGIG (reference sequence). Trimming stripped 2 bases from V and 5 bases from J, with 12 bases between.

This clonotype is deemed medium-sized. This chain uses TRBV5-1 with TRBJ2-2, with D possibly matching TRBD2 (6 bases). Germline CDR1 and CDR2: SGHRS and YFSETQ. The V end was cut by 4 bases, the J end by 2 bases, with 15 bases between. This CDR3 has 16 amino acids. For the CDR3, the DNA is TGCGCCAGCAGCGGGAGGTCAGGACCAAACACCGGGGAGCTGTTTTTT. It is translated as CASSGRSGPNTGELFF.

The sample holds many counts of this clonotype. The chain links TRBV24-1 to TRBJ1-5; TRBD1 is a possible D gene (5 bases). Germline V gene lookup returns CDR1 KGHDR and CDR2 SFDVKD. Trimming stripped 6 bases from V and 1 base from J, with 9 bases between. The CDR3 sequence is 14 residues long. CDR3: CATSSGGSNQPQHF. In DNA form, the CDR3 reads TGTGCCACCAGTTCGGGGGGAAGCAATCAGCCCCAGCATTTT.

This clonotype was seen many times. The chain carries TRBV5-1 and TRBJ1-3, with D possibly TRBD1 on 6 matching bases. The CDR3 extends over 16 amino acids. Germline CDR1 is SGHRS and CDR2 is YFSETQ. V was cut by 3 bases and J by 0 bases, with 13 bases left in between. The CDR3 region is CASSSRGLFSGNTIYF. The CDR3 DNA reads TGCGCCAGCAGCTCCAGGGGCCTCTTCTCTGGAAACACCATATATTTT.

Turning to this clonotype: Because the CDR3 is missing its conserved closing phenylalanine or tryptophan, this is likely a read error. The genes are TRBV7-9 and TRBJ2-7; D perhaps matches TRBD1 (6 bases). Per germline, CDR1 SEHNR and CDR2 FQNEAQ (reference sequence). The CDR3 loop spans 15 amino acids. The V and J ends lost 1 base and 3 bases respectively, with 13 bases between them. DNA of the CDR3: TGTGCCAGCAGCTTAGGGGGCCGGACAGTCTACGAGCAGTACCTC. Its protein product is CASSLGGRTVYEQYL.